These 12 T cell receptor beta chains were sequenced from one sample in a study of cytomegalovirus exposure and HLA in healthy donors. PCR used 60 Vbeta primers and 13 Jbeta primers. Sequenced by immunoSEQ multiplex PCR; TCRdb stores in-frame clones only, minus some. This table holds 180,000 or so clones, about four fifths found once. The sequencing sample was made of PBMCs. These receptors were collected from a man in his forties in good health and CMV-seronegative.

The chain employs TRBV4-2 and TRBJ1-1; D gene unclear. V lost 1 base to trimming and J lost 1 base, with 16 bases between them. The CDR3 has 17 amino acids. Germline CDR1 is LGHNA and CDR2 is YNFKEQ. The CDR3 nucleotides are TGTGCCAGCAGCCAAGTTAGCGAGGCCACTTCGAACACTGAAGCTTTCTTT. Translated: CASSQVSEATSNTEAFF.

J is TRBJ2-7 and V is TRBV2; 8 nucleotides align to TRBD2. The CDR3 is 14 residues long. The V and J ends lost 6 bases and 5 bases, in that order; junction bases with no gene match: 9. The germline V gene encodes CDR1 SNHLY and CDR2 FYNNEI. CDR3 sequence reads: CASRLGLGLHEQYF. Written as DNA, the CDR3 is TGTGCCAGCAGGCTGGGACTAGGTCTCCACGAGCAGTACTTC.

This chain links TRBV6-1 with TRBJ2-6; 9 bases fit TRBD1. J lost 2 bases, V lost 4 bases, and 6 bases had no gene match. The V gene's germline CDR1 is MNHNS and CDR2 SASEGT. This CDR3 contains 17 residues. In DNA, the CDR3 is TGTGCCAGCAGTGTACTAACAGGGGGCGCTGGGGCCAACGTCCTGACTTTC. Its translation is CASSVLTGGAGANVLTF.

J is TRBJ2-3 and V is TRBV7-2; D not resolved. V dropped 4 bases and J dropped 2 bases, with 4 bases sitting between them. The germline CDR1 and CDR2 sequences are SGHTA and FQGNSA. The CDR3 consists of 12 residues. CDR3 in DNA: TGTGCCAGCAGCTATTACACAGATACGCAGTATTTT. Encoded protein: CASSYYTDTQYF.

V gene TRBV18 combines with J gene TRBJ2-1, with a possible D match to TRBD1 (5 bases). V was cut by 3 bases and J by 6 bases, with 12 bases left in between. The CDR3 is 14 residues long. Germline V gene sequence: CDR1 KGHSH, CDR2 LQKENI. The CDR3 reads CASSPTDSANEQFF. The CDR3 nucleotides are TGTGCCAGCTCACCGACAGATTCGGCCAATGAGCAGTTCTTC.

The chain links TRBV29-1 to TRBJ2-6; unclear D gene. CDR1 and CDR2 from the germline V gene are SQVTM and ANQGSEA. This CDR3 is 13 amino acids long. V lost 1 base and J 1 base, leaving 2 bases between the germline ends. CDR3 sequence reads: CSVEASGANVLTF. For the CDR3, the DNA is TGCAGCGTTGAAGCTTCTGGGGCCAACGTCCTGACTTTC.

The J gene is TRBJ2-7, the V gene TRBV7-2; 10 bases line up with TRBD2. The CDR3 runs to 14 residues. J gave up 5 bases and V 1 base, and 2 bases lay outside the gene matches. Germline CDR1 and CDR2: SGHTA and FQGNSA. Here the CDR3 DNA reads TGTGCCAGCAGCTTAGTAAGCGGGAGGGACGAGCAGTACTTC. Protein: CASSLVSGRDEQYF.

The chain has TRBV5-6 and TRBJ2-2, with D possibly being TRBD1 (5 bases). The CDR3 has 16 amino acids. The V end was cut by 4 bases, the J end by 2 bases, with 15 bases between. Germline V gene data show CDR1 as SGHDT and CDR2 as YYEEEE. CDR3 in amino acids: CASSRPARDNTGELFF. In nucleotides, the CDR3 is TGTGCCAGCAGCCGCCCCGCCAGGGATAACACCGGGGAGCTGTTTTTT.

In the case of this clone: Additional DNA sequences in this sample encode the identical CDR3. This chain links TRBV27 with TRBJ2-7, with 8 bases fitting TRBD2. Germline V gives CDR1 MNHEY, CDR2 SMNVEV (reference sequence). The ends lost 2 bases at V and 2 bases at J; junction bases unmatched: 2. The CDR3 loop spans 14 amino acids. This chain's CDR3 is CASSLAGGPYEQYF. The CDR3 region has the DNA TGTGCCAGCAGTTTAGCGGGAGGCCCCTACGAGCAGTACTTC.

This chain links TRBV5-1 with TRBJ1-1; weak D call: TRBD1 (6 bases). Germline-derived CDR1 and CDR2 are SGHRS and YFSETQ. Trimming removed 0 bases from V and 4 bases from J, with 13 bases in between. The CDR3 spans 15 residues. CDR3 sequence: CASSLERRGGTEAFF. Written as DNA, the CDR3 is TGCGCCAGCAGCTTGGAGAGGCGAGGGGGCACTGAAGCTTTCTTT.

V gene TRBV4-1 combines with J gene TRBJ2-5; 8 bases line up with TRBD2. CDR3 size: 16 residues. Looked up from germline, CDR1 is MGHRA and CDR2 is YSYEKL. V was pared by 2 bases and J by 5 bases, with 10 bases of the junction left unmatched. Here the CDR3 reads CASSQTPGTRLETQYF. CDR3 in DNA: TGCGCCAGCAGCCAAACCCCCGGGACTAGACTTGAGACCCAGTACTTC.

The V gene is TRBV4-1, the J gene TRBJ1-6; possible D gene TRBD1, 6 bases. Germline values: CDR1 MGHRA, CDR2 YSYEKL. The CDR3 covers 18 residues. Trimming took 1 base from V and 0 from J, leaving 13 bases between them. CDR3 sequence (DNA): TGCGCCAGCAGCCAAGGACAGGCCCCGTCCTCCTATAATTCACCCCTCCACTTT. Translating it yields CASSQGQAPSSYNSPLHF.